This T cell receptor (beta chain) comes out of a study of OX40 agonist ivuxolimab in advanced cancers. Sequencing used immunoSEQ multiplex PCR; TCRdb keeps in-frame clones, though not all of them. Here the sample spans tens of thousands of clones, more than 85% being singletons. The germline V gene has CDR1 SGHTA and CDR2 FQGNSA. V lost 1 base, J lost 2 bases, and 3 bases lay in between. CDR3 length equals 13 residues. The receptor was derived from an adult with an advanced solid tumor such as melanoma, head and neck, liver or kidney cancer. The V call is TRBV7-2, the J call TRBJ1-5; D not certain. This sample comprised CD4+ or CD8+ T cells sorted from blood, obtained in a trial of the OX40 agonist ivuxolimab. This CDR3 is CASSLDGNQPQHF. CDR3 in DNA: TGTGCCAGCAGCTTAGATGGCAATCAGCCCCAGCATTTT.